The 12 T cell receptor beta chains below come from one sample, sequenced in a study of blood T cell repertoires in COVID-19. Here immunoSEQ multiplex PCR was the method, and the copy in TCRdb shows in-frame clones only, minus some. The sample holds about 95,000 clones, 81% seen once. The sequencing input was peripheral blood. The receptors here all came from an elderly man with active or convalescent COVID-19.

CDR3 amino acids: CASRGGNSGANVLTF. The CDR3 coding sequence is TGTGCCAGTAGAGGGGGCAATTCTGGGGCCAACGTCCTGACTTTC. This sequence joins TRBV19 and TRBJ2-6, with TRBD1 matching over 7 bases. CDR3 length equals 15 residues. CDR1 LNHDA and CDR2 SQIVND come from the germline V gene (reference sequence). With 6 bases clipped from V and 1 base from J, the junction kept 3 bases outside the gene matches. The variable domain in full, completed from reference TRBV19 and TRBJ2-6, reads DGGITQSPKYLFRKEGQNVTLSCEQNLNHDAMYWYRQDPGQGLRLIYYSQIVNDFQKGDIAEGYSVSREKKESFPLTVTSAQKNPTAFYLCASRGGNSGANVLTFGAGSRLTVL.

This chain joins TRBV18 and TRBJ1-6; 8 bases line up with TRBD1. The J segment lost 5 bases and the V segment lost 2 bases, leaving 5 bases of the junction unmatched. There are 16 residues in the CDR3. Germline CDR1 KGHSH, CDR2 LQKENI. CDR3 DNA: TGTGCCAGCTCACCAACAGGGGGGGGCAATAATTCACCCCTCCACTTT. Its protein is CASSPTGGGNNSPLHF.

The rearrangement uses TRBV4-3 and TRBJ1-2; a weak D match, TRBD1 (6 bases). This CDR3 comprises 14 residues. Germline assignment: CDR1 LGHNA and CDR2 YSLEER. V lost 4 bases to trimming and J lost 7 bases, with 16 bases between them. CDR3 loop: CASSPTTGRGGYTF. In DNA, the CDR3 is TGCGCCAGCAGCCCCACTACAGGGAGGGGTGGCTACACCTTC.

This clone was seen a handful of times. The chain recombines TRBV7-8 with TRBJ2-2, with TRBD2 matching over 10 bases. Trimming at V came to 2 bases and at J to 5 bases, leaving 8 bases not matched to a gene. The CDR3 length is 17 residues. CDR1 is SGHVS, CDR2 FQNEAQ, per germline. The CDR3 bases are TGTGCCAGCAGCTTATGGACTCTAGCGGGGGCTACCGGGGAGCTGTTTTTT. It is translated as CASSLWTLAGATGELFF.

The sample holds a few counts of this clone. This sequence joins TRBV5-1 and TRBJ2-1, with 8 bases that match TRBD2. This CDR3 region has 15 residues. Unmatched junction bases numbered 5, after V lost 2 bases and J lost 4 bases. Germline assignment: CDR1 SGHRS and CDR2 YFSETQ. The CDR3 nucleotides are TGCGCCAGCAGCTTACGTAGCGGGGAGTACAATGAGCAGTTCTTC. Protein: CASSLRSGEYNEQFF.

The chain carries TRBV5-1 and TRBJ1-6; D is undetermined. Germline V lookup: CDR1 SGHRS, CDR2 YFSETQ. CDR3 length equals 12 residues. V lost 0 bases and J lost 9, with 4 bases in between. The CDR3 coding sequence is TGCGCCAGCAGCTTGGATCGTTCACCCCTCCACTTT. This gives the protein CASSLDRSPLHF.

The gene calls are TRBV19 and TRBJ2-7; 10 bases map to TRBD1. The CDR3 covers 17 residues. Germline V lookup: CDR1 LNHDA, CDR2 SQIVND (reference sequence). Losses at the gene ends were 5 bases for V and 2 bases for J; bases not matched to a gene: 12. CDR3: CASSARAGTGVPYEQYF. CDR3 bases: TGTGCCAGTAGTGCCCGGGCCGGGACAGGGGTGCCCTACGAGCAGTACTTC.

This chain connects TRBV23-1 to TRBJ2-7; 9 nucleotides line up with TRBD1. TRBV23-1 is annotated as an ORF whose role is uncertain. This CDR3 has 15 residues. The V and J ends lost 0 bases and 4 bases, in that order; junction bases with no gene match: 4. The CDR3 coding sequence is TGCGCCAGCAGTCAATCCGGGACAGGGACATACGAGCAGTACTTC. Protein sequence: CASSQSGTGTYEQYF.

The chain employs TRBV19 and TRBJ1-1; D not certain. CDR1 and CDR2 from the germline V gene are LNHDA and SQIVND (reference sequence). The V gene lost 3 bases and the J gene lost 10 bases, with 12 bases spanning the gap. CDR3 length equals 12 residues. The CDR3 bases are TGTGCCAGTAGTATCATGGGCCACCGAGCTTTCTTT. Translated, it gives CASSIMGHRAFF.

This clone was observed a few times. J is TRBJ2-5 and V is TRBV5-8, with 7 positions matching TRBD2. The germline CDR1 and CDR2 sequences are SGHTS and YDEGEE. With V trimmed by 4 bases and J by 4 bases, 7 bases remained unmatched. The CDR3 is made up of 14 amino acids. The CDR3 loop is CASSPGLVPETQYF. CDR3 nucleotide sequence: TGTGCCAGCAGCCCCGGACTAGTGCCAGAGACCCAGTACTTC.

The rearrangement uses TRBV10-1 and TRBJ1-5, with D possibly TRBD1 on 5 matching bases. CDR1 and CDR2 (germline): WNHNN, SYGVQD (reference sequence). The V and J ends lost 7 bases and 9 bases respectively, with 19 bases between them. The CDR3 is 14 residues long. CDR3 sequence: CASIDWGRSGPQHF. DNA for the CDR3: TGCGCCAGCATCGATTGGGGGAGGTCAGGGCCCCAGCATTTT.

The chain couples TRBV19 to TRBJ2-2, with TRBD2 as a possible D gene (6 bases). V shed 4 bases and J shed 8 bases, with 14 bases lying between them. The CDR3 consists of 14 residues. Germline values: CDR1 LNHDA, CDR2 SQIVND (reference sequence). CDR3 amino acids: CASSTGLLGGELFF. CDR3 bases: TGTGCCAGTAGTACGGGACTTCTGGGGGGGGAGCTGTTTTTT.